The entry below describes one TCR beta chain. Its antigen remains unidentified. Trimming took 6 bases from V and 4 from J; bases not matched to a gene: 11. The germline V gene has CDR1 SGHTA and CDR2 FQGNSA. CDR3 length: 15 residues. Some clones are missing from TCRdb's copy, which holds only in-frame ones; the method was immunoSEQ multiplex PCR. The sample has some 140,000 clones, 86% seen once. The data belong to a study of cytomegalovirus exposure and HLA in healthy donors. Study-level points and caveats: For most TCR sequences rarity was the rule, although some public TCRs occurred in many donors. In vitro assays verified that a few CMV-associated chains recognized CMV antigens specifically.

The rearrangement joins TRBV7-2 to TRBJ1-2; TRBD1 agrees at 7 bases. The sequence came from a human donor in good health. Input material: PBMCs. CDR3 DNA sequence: TGTGCCAGCAGTAACACAGGGGCACTGGGCTATGGCTACACCTTC. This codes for CASSNTGALGYGYTF.